These T cell receptor beta chains were read from a single sample in a study of T cell repertoires in cytomegalovirus infection. TCRdb independently ran MiXCR on the reads; one entry per CDR3 protein. The sample has fewer than 700,000 distinct CDR3 sequences, around 24% seen once; the top ten hold around 7.6%. Sequencing used CD8+ T cells from PBMCs. Receptors were obtained from a human donor in good health (CMV status not recorded). Some clones in this sample may be carry-over from other donors' samples. Both conserved end residues are part of each CDR3. A D gene is named only where the DNA matches it firmly. Rows give clone size only sometimes, using once, few, many, or a class for an expanded clone.

d_call,j_call,clone_size,v_call,cdr3_length,cdr3_aa,cdr3_nt
.,TRBJ2-3,few,TRBV4-1,13,CASSQGIGDTQYF,TGCGCCAGCAGCCAGGGGATAGGAGATACGCAGTATTTT
.,TRBJ2-1,many,TRBV27,15,CASSSAKYRYNEQFF,TGTGCCAGCAGTTCGGCCAAGTATCGCTACAATGAGCAGTTCTTC
.,TRBJ2-2,few,TRBV29-1,13,CSASKGNTGELFF,TGCAGCGCTTCAAAGGGGAACACCGGGGAGCTGTTTTTT
.,TRBJ1-5,few,TRBV15,15,CATSYGEVSNQPQHF,TGTGCCACCAGCTATGGGGAAGTAAGCAATCAGCCCCAGCATTTT
.,TRBJ1-1,.,TRBV20-1,13,CSARVGMNTEAFF,TGCAGTGCTAGAGTGGGCATGAACACTGAAGCTTTCTTT
TRBD1,TRBJ1-4,few,TRBV20-1,13,CSARGGDREKLFF,TGCAGTGCTAGAGGGGGGGACAGAGAAAAACTGTTTTTT
.,TRBJ1-1,many,TRBV12-3/TRBV12-4,15,CASSLEAEMNTEAFF,TGTGCCAGCAGTTTAGAGGCAGAAATGAACACTGAAGCTTTCTTT
TRBD1,TRBJ1-4,few,TRBV28,16,CASRPRKDRYNEKLFF,TGTGCCAGCAGACCCCGGAAGGACAGGTATAATGAAAAACTGTTTTTT
TRBD1,TRBJ1-5,few,TRBV6-1,15,CASSAGTGVRQPQHF,TGTGCCAGCAGTGCTGGGACAGGGGTACGACAGCCCCAGCATTTT
TRBD1,TRBJ2-1,.,TRBV10-3,15,CAIRLGDRAYNEQFF,TGTGCCATCAGGTTGGGCGACAGGGCCTACAATGAGCAGTTCTTC
.,TRBJ2-2,.,TRBV7-9,12,CASSPQKEELFF,TGTGCCAGCAGCCCCCAGAAGGAGGAGCTGTTTTTT
.,TRBJ2-3,.,TRBV27,16,CASSPLRGGVTDTQYF,TGTGCCAGCAGCCCCTTAAGGGGGGGTGTCACAGATACGCAGTATTTT
TRBD2,TRBJ2-1,.,TRBV11-3,18,CAIGLGLAGAGGYNEQFF,TGTGCCATAGGGTTGGGACTAGCGGGGGCCGGGGGATACAATGAGCAGTTCTTC
.,TRBJ1-4,many,TRBV7-8,17,CASSLGAALATNEKLFF,TGTGCCAGCAGCTTAGGGGCAGCACTTGCAACTAATGAAAAACTGTTTTTT
.,TRBJ2-3,.,TRBV2,15,CASSARITTVDTQYF,TGTGCCAGCAGTGCAAGGATCACCACAGTAGATACGCAGTATTTT
TRBD1,TRBJ2-5,.,TRBV28,15,CASSLRGQGKETQYF,TGTGCCAGTAGTTTAAGGGGACAGGGGAAAGAGACCCAGTACTTC
.,TRBJ2-2,many,TRBV7-6,17,CASSRDRPASYTGELFF,TGTGCTAGCAGCCGCGACAGACCGGCGAGTTACACCGGGGAGCTGTTTTTT
TRBD2,TRBJ2-1,once,TRBV6-2/TRBV6-3,13,CASSYTSGGEQFF,TGTGCCAGCAGTTATACTAGCGGAGGGGAGCAGTTCTTC
.,TRBJ1-2,.,TRBV6-6,19,CASSYTYGGSSLNSYGYTF,TGTGCCAGCAGTTACACTTACGGGGGGTCCTCTCTTAATTCCTATGGCTACACCTTC
.,TRBJ2-5,.,TRBV11-2,14,CASSLVSNQETQYF,TGTGCCAGCAGCTTAGTCTCCAACCAAGAGACCCAGTACTTC
TRBD2,TRBJ2-3,.,TRBV9,16,CASSTRLAGTRDTQYF,TGTGCCAGCAGCACCCGACTAGCGGGGACGAGAGATACGCAGTATTTT
.,TRBJ2-3,few,TRBV7-3,15,CASSLWAGEADTQYF,TGTGCCAGCAGCTTATGGGCCGGTGAAGCAGATACGCAGTATTTT
.,TRBJ1-4,.,TRBV19,12,CATWSRGEKLFF,TGTGCCACCTGGTCCCGGGGAGAAAAACTGTTTTTT
.,TRBJ2-1,.,TRBV10-2,14,CASSEEGGLDEQFF,TGCGCCAGCAGTGAGGAGGGGGGACTCGATGAGCAGTTCTTC
.,TRBJ2-1,many,TRBV7-3,16,CASSLITGDSYNEQFF,TGTGCCAGCAGCTTAATAACGGGGGACTCCTACAATGAGCAGTTCTTC
.,TRBJ2-1,.,TRBV24-1,15,CATSDPLLGDNGQFF,TGTGCCACCAGTGACCCTCTGCTAGGGGACAATGGGCAGTTCTTC
TRBD1,TRBJ1-4,.,TRBV28,15,CASSLGTGPYEKLFF,TGTGCCAGCAGTTTAGGGACAGGGCCCTATGAAAAACTGTTTTTT
.,TRBJ2-1,.,TRBV28,16,CANSFILAGEGDEQFF,TGTGCCAACAGTTTTATCTTGGCAGGGGAAGGGGATGAGCAGTTCTTC
.,TRBJ1-1,few,TRBV7-2,14,CASSYLTGSTEAFF,TGTGCCAGCAGCTACCTTACAGGGAGCACTGAAGCTTTCTTT
.,TRBJ2-1,few,TRBV6-5,13,CASSYSNFDEQFF,TGTGCCAGCAGTTACTCGAATTTCGATGAGCAGTTCTTC